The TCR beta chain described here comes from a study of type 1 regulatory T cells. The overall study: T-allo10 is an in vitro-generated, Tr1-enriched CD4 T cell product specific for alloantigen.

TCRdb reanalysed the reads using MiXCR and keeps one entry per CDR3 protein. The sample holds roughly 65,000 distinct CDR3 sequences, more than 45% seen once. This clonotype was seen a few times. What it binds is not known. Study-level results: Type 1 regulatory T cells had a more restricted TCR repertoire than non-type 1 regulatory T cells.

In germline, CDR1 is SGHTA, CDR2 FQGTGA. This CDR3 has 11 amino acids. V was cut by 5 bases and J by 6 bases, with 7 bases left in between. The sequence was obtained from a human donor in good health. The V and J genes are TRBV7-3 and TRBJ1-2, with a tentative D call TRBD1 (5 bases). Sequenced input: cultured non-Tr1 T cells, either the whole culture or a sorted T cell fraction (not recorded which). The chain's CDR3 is CASSPRDGYTF. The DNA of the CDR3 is TGTGCCAGCAGCCCCAGGGATGGCTACACCTTC.